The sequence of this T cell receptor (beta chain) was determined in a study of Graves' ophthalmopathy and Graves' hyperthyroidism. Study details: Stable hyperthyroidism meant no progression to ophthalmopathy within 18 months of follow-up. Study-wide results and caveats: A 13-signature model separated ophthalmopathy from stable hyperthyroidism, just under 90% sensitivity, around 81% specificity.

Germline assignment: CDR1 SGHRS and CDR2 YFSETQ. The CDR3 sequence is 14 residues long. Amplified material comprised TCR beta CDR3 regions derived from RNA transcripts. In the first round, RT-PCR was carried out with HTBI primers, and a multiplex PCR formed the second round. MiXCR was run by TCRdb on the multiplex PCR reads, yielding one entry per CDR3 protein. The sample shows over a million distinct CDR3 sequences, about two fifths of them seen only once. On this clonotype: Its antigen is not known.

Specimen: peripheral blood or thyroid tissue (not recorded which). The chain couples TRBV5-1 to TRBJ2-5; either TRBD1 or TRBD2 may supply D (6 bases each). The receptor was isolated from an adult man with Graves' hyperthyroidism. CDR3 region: CATKEGDEEETQYF. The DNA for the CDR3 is TGCGCAACTAAGGAGGGGGACGAGGAAGAGACCCAGTACTTC.